This T cell receptor (beta chain) was sequenced for a study of beta chain features in type 1 diabetes. Points from the study as a whole: In all four CD4+ subsets, TCRB CDR3 length was significantly, moderately reduced in type 1 diabetes.

Concerning this clone: Its antigen is not identified.

The CDR3 contains 16 residues. V lost 4 bases to trimming and J lost 1 base, with 16 bases between them. CDR1 and CDR2 (germline): SGHVS, FQNEAQ. The isolated RNA, all of it, was reverse transcribed, so expressed TCRB transcripts were what got sequenced. TCRdb's copy holds only in-frame clones and misses some; the assay was immunoSEQ multiplex PCR. The sample holds 95,000 to 150,000 clones, about 17% seen once. The chain is built from TRBV7-8 and TRBJ1-1; D is ambiguous. This sequence originates from a young man with type 1 diabetes. Sequencing input: central memory CD4+ T cells from blood. DNA of the CDR3: TGTGCCAGCAGCTCAATACTACTCGCGGGGAACACTGAAGCTTTCTTT. It encodes CASSSILLAGNTEAFF.